The 6 T cell receptor beta chains below come from one sample, sequenced in a study of shared clonotypes between healthy human individuals. Only in-frame clones appear in the TCRdb table, and some are missing; sequencing was by immunoSEQ multiplex PCR. The sample shows around 550,000 clones, 95% to 97% of them seen only once. Sequencing input: naive CD4+ T cells sorted from blood. Subset specified: CD45RA+ positively selected. The source of these receptors is a woman under 40 in good health.

This clone showed up just once. This chain uses TRBV11-2 with TRBJ2-7, with 7 bases that match TRBD1. With 5 bases clipped from V and 0 bases from J, the junction kept 7 bases outside the gene matches. CDR1 is SGHAT, CDR2 FQNNGV, per germline. This CDR3 is 15 amino acids long. The CDR3 DNA follows: TGTGCCAGCAGCATGAGGGACAGCAGCTCCTACGAGCAGTACTTC. It yields the protein CASSMRDSSSYEQYF.

The chain carries TRBV5-8 and TRBJ1-2; no clear D. V lost 2 bases and J lost 8, with 13 bases in between. The CDR3 contains 13 residues. CDR1 and CDR2 (germline): SGHTS, YDEGEE. The CDR3 region is CASSFDATGGYTF. DNA of the CDR3: TGTGCCAGCAGCTTCGACGCGACGGGGGGCTACACCTTC.

This clone appeared once. The chain employs TRBV19 and TRBJ2-2; TRBD2 aligns across 8 bases. V lost 3 bases to trimming and J lost 0 bases; unmatched junction nucleotides: 3. Germline CDR1 reads LNHDA; CDR2 reads SQIVND (reference sequence). CDR3 size: 16 residues. The CDR3 sequence is CASSISGTTNTGELFF. The CDR3 bases are TGTGCCAGTAGTATTAGCGGGACAACGAACACCGGGGAGCTGTTTTTT.

The chain couples TRBV7-9 to TRBJ2-7, with TRBD1 matching over 8 bases. CDR3 size: 15 residues. CDR1 and CDR2 from the germline V gene are SEHNR and FQNEAQ (reference sequence). V trimming: 1 base; J trimming: 2 bases; junction bases outside the gene matches: 4. CDR3 bases: TGTGCCAGCAGCTTAGTCCAGGGGGCTACCTACGAGCAGTACTTC. Protein sequence: CASSLVQGATYEQYF.

The chain joins TRBV19 to TRBJ1-4, with D hard to call. V was shortened by 7 bases and J by 7 bases, with 13 bases between the two germline ends. CDR1 and CDR2 (germline): LNHDA, SQIVND (reference sequence). The CDR3 runs 13 residues. CDR3 region: CASTVRVGEKLFF. The CDR3 DNA reads as TGTGCCAGTACCGTGAGGGTCGGTGAAAAACTGTTTTTT.

The chain carries TRBV6-8 and TRBJ2-7, with D possibly being TRBD1 (6 bases). The germline V and J ends were trimmed by 6 bases and 6 bases, with 15 bases remaining between them. CDR3 length equals 13 residues. CDR1 MNHGY and CDR2 SAAAGT come from the germline V gene. DNA for the CDR3: TGTGCCAGCAGACAAACAGGGAAGGGCGAGCAGTACTTC. Its protein product is CASRQTGKGEQYF.